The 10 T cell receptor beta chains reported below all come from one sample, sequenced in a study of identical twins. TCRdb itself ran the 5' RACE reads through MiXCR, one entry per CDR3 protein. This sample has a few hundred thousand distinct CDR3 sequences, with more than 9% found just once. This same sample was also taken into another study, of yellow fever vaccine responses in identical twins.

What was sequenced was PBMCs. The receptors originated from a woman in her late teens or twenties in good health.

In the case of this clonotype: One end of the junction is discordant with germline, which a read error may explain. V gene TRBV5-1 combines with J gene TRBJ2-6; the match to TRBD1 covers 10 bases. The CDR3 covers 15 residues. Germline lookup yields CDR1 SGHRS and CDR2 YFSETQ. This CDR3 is CATSTDGTGVNVLTF. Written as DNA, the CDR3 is TGCGCCACCTCCACCGACGGGACAGGGGTCAACGTCCTGACTTTC.

In nucleotides, the CDR3 is TGTGCCAGCAGCTTAGCGGGCACAGGATTGGGAGAGACCCAGTACTTC. It codes for CASSLAGTGLGETQYF. V gene TRBV7-2 combines with J gene TRBJ2-5; D may be TRBD1 (5 bases). This CDR3 is 16 amino acids long. The germline CDR1 and CDR2 sequences are SGHTA and FQGNSA. Trimming removed 0 bases at V and 4 bases at J, with 15 bases between.

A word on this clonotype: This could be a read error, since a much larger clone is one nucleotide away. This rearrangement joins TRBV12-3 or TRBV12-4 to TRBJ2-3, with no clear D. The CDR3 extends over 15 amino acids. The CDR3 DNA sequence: TGTGCCAGCAGTTCGCCCCCCGCTGGCACATATACGCAGTATTTT. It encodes CASSSPPAGTYTQYF.

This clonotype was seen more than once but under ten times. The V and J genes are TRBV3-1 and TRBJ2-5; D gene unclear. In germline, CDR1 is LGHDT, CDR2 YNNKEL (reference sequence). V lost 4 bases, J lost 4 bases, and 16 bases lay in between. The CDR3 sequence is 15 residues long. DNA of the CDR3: TGTGCCAGCAGCCTTCGAGGTGGTAGCCCAGAGACCCAGTACTTC. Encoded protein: CASSLRGGSPETQYF.

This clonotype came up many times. CDR3 DNA: TGTGCCTGGAGTTTGGGGGATACGCAGTATTTT. Its translation: CAWSLGDTQYF. This chain uses TRBV30 with TRBJ2-3, with D hard to call. The CDR3 length is 11 residues. The V end was cut by 2 bases, the J end by 6 bases, with 6 bases between. Germline lookup yields CDR1 GTSNPN and CDR2 SVGIG (reference sequence).

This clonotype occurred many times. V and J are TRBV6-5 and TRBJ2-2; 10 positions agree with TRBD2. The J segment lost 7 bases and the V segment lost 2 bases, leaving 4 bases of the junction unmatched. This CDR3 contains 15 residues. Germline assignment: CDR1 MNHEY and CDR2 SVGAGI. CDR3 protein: CASSYSGGAFGELFF. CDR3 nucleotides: TGTGCCAGCAGTTACAGCGGGGGGGCCTTCGGGGAGCTGTTTTTT.

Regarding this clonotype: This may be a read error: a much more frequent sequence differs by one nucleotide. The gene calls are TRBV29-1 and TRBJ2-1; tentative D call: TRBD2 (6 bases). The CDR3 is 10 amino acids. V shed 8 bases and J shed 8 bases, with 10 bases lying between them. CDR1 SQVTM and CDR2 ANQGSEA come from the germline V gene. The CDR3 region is CSSWDYEQFF. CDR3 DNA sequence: TGCAGCAGCTGGGACTATGAGCAGTTCTTC.

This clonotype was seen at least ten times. The CDR3 spells CASTPTGGEQYF. The CDR3 coding sequence is TGTGCCAGCACACCAACAGGGGGCGAGCAGTACTTC. The genes are TRBV6-5 and TRBJ2-7; 8 bases line up with TRBD1. V shed 7 bases and J 6 bases; nucleotides not matched to a gene: 5. Germline CDR1 reads MNHEY; CDR2 reads SVGAGI. The CDR3 runs to 12 residues.

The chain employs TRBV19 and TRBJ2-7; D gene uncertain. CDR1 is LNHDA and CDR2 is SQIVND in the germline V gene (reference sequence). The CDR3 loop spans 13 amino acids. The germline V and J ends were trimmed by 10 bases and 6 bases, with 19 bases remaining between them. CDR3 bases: TGTGCCACCCAAGCCCCCTTGCTTCCCGAGCAGTACTTC. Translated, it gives CATQAPLLPEQYF.

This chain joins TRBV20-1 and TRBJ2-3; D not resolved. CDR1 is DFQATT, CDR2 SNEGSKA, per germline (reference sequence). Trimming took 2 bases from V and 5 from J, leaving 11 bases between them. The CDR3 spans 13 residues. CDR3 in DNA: TGCAGTGCTAGACCGTCCTCACTAGATACGCAGTATTTT. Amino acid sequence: CSARPSSLDTQYF.